Presented here are 31 T cell receptor beta chains from one specimen sequenced in a study of T cell changes during pregnancy in multiple sclerosis. Some clones are missing from TCRdb's copy, which holds only in-frame ones; the method was immunoSEQ multiplex PCR. The top ten clones hold more than 8% of a sample with 73,000 or so clones, approximately 87% of them seen once. This sample comprised peripheral blood, obtained after pregnancy. All receptors derive from a female donor in good health, enrolled as a control in a pregnancy study.

The rearrangement joins TRBV29-1 to TRBJ1-2; D not certain. Germline CDR1 is SQVTM and CDR2 is ANQGSEA. Trimming removed 6 bases at V and 2 bases at J, with 16 bases between. This CDR3 contains 14 residues. For the CDR3, the DNA is TGCAGCGTCCCGGACTCGGCCTTAAACTATGGCTACACCTTC. This gives the protein CSVPDSALNYGYTF.

This sequence joins TRBV6-5 and TRBJ1-1; 9 positions agree with TRBD1. The ends lost 5 bases at V and 5 bases at J; junction bases unmatched: 6. CDR3 length: 14 residues. Germline-derived CDR1 and CDR2 are MNHEY and SVGAGI. CDR3 DNA sequence: TGTGCCAGCAGTCCCGGGACAGGGTCTACTGAAGCTTTCTTT. Translation: CASSPGTGSTEAFF.

In this sample, this clone turned up once. V and J are TRBV9 and TRBJ1-2; 7 bases are a match to TRBD1. There are 13 residues in the CDR3. Germline V gene lookup returns CDR1 SGDLS and CDR2 YYNGEE. V trimming: 3 bases; J trimming: 3 bases; junction bases outside the gene matches: 2. CDR3 coding DNA: TGTGCCAGCAGCGCACAGGGGTACTATGGCTACACCTTC. Translated: CASSAQGYYGYTF.

This chain joins TRBV6-5 and TRBJ2-1; perhaps TRBD2 as D (6 bases). CDR1 and CDR2 from the germline V gene are MNHEY and SVGAGI. Trimming shortened V by 10 bases and J by 6 bases, and 13 bases separated the two germline ends. The CDR3 length is 12 residues. The CDR3: CATQVGSNEQFF. As DNA, the CDR3 is TGTGCCACCCAGGTCGGGAGCAATGAGCAGTTCTTC.

This sequence joins TRBV19 and TRBJ1-2; D possibly corresponds to TRBD1 (5 bases). Germline CDR1 reads LNHDA; CDR2 reads SQIVND (reference sequence). Trimming pared 5 bases from V and 3 bases from J, leaving 16 bases between. The length of the CDR3 is 15 residues. The CDR3 nucleotides are TGTGCCAGTAGTCCTTATTCTCAGGGTGACTATGGCTACACCTTC. The encoded protein is CASSPYSQGDYGYTF.

The rearrangement uses TRBV19 and TRBJ1-2; TRBD1 aligns across 10 bases. The J segment lost 7 bases and the V segment lost 7 bases, leaving 12 bases of the junction unmatched. The V gene's germline CDR1 is LNHDA and CDR2 SQIVND (reference sequence). This CDR3 is 15 amino acids long. The CDR3 nucleotides are TGTGCCAGTATCCGGGGGGACAGGGGATATGCTGGCTACACCTTC. Amino acid sequence: CASIRGDRGYAGYTF.

Details on this clone: At the DNA level, this CDR3 is encoded by other sequences in the same sample as well. The rearrangement links TRBV9 to TRBJ2-2, with D possibly TRBD2 on 6 matching bases. The germline V gene encodes CDR1 SGDLS and CDR2 YYNGEE. CDR3 length: 14 amino acids. The V and J ends lost 2 bases and 2 bases respectively, with 7 bases between them. CDR3 protein: CASSVGGNTGELFF. In nucleotides, the CDR3 is TGTGCCAGCAGCGTCGGGGGAAACACCGGGGAGCTGTTTTTT.

The genes are TRBV29-1 and TRBJ2-7; D is ambiguous. Germline CDR1 reads SQVTM; CDR2 reads ANQGSEA. CDR3 length: 15 amino acids. V lost 5 bases and J lost 0, with 17 bases in between. The CDR3 loop reads CSVTLDSRSSYEQYF. In DNA, the CDR3 is TGCAGCGTTACCTTAGACTCGAGGAGCTCCTACGAGCAGTACTTC.

The chain couples TRBV10-3 to TRBJ1-1; the D is unclear. CDR1 is ENHRY, CDR2 SYGVKD, per germline. The CDR3 runs to 13 residues. The V gene lost 4 bases and the J gene lost 0 bases, with 6 bases spanning the gap. CDR3 residues: CAISAGLNTEAFF. In DNA form, the CDR3 reads TGTGCCATCAGTGCTGGCTTGAACACTGAAGCTTTCTTT.

The rearrangement uses TRBV27 and TRBJ2-3, with 7 bases aligning to TRBD2. This CDR3 comprises 15 residues. CDR1 and CDR2 (germline): MNHEY, SMNVEV (reference sequence). V dropped 0 bases and J dropped 4; count of bases not matched to a gene: 4. The CDR3 reads CASSLSATSPDTQYF. DNA for the CDR3: TGTGCCAGCAGTTTATCGGCGACTAGCCCAGATACGCAGTATTTT.

The gene calls are TRBV10-3 and TRBJ2-7, with a tentative D call TRBD1 (7 bases). The CDR3 contains 14 residues. Germline CDR1 and CDR2: ENHRY and SYGVKD. V lost 6 bases and J lost 2, with 14 bases in between. CDR3: CAIRRDSPTYEQYF. The CDR3 DNA is TGTGCCATCAGGCGGGACAGCCCGACCTACGAGCAGTACTTC.

The chain joins TRBV7-2 to TRBJ2-3; TRBD2 aligns across 9 bases. The J segment lost 1 base and the V segment lost 3 bases, leaving 2 bases of the junction unmatched. CDR3 length: 15 residues. Per germline, CDR1 SGHTA and CDR2 FQGNSA. For the CDR3, the DNA is TGTGCCAGCAGCTTTAAGCGGGGGGGCACAGATACGCAGTATTTT. Amino acid sequence: CASSFKRGGTDTQYF.

A single count supports this clone. The chain couples TRBV29-1 to TRBJ1-2; 11 nucleotides line up with TRBD1. J was trimmed by 3 bases and V by 6 bases; bases with no gene match: 12. The CDR3 runs 16 residues. The germline CDR1 and CDR2 sequences are SQVTM and ANQGSEA. In DNA form, the CDR3 reads TGCAGCGTAACACGATCCCGGGACAGGGGGGACTATGGCTACACCTTC. Amino acid sequence: CSVTRSRDRGDYGYTF.

This chain links TRBV19 with TRBJ2-4; D may be TRBD1 (5 bases). Trimming pared 0 bases from V and 4 bases from J, leaving 7 bases between. Germline V gene data show CDR1 as LNHDA and CDR2 as SQIVND (reference sequence). The CDR3 is 14 amino acids. The CDR3 DNA follows: TGTGCCAGTAGTATAGACAGGGCTAAAAACATTCAGTACTTC. Its translation is CASSIDRAKNIQYF.

This clone was seen repeatedly, ten times or more. The chain has TRBV11-2 and TRBJ1-1, with D unclear. CDR1 is SGHAT and CDR2 is FQNNGV in the germline V gene. Trimming stripped 11 bases from V and 2 bases from J, with 6 bases between. The CDR3 has 10 amino acids. CDR3 bases: TGTGCCCGGGGTAACACTGAAGCTTTCTTT. Translation: CARGNTEAFF.

A single count supports this clone. At one end the junction does not follow the germline gene, possibly because of a read error. The V gene is TRBV11-2, the J gene TRBJ2-2, with D tentatively TRBD2 (5 bases). This CDR3 is built from 14 residues. The germline gives CDR1 SGHAT, CDR2 FQNNGV. The CDR3 region has the DNA TGTGCCAGTTTAGGAGGCCCGACCACCCGGGAGCTGTTTTTT. Its translation is CASLGGPTTRELFF.

The chain combines TRBV11-2 with TRBJ2-2, with TRBD1 matching over 7 bases. This CDR3 is 14 amino acids long. V shed 5 bases and J 7 bases; nucleotides not matched to a gene: 7. Germline V CDR1 and CDR2: SGHAT, FQNNGV. The CDR3 reads CASSPTGSGGELFF. CDR3 nucleotides: TGTGCCAGCAGCCCGACAGGGTCGGGCGGGGAGCTGTTTTTT.

V gene TRBV2 combines with J gene TRBJ2-3; D may be TRBD2 (5 bases). The CDR3 covers 14 residues. The V end was cut by 11 bases, the J end by 0 bases, with 15 bases between. The V gene's germline CDR1 is SNHLY and CDR2 FYNNEI. The CDR3 loop reads CASGGRSSTDTQYF. The DNA for the CDR3 is TGTGCCTCCGGAGGACGATCTAGCACAGATACGCAGTATTTT. Complete variable domain (other parts from reference TRBV2 and TRBJ2-3): EPEVTQTPSHQVTQMGQEVILRCVPISNHLYFYWYRQILGQKVEFLVSFYNNEISEKSEIFDDQFSVERPDGSNFTLKIRSTKLEDSAMYFCASGGRSSTDTQYFGPGTRLTVL.

V gene TRBV11-2 combines with J gene TRBJ1-1, with no clear D. V was shortened by 5 bases and J by 4 bases, with 11 bases between the two germline ends. This CDR3 spans 13 amino acids. Per the germline V gene, CDR1 is SGHAT and CDR2 is FQNNGV. The CDR3 region is CASSLVRSTEAFF. CDR3 DNA sequence: TGTGCCAGCAGCCTGGTAAGGAGCACTGAAGCTTTCTTT.

CDR3 in DNA: TGTGCCAGCTCACCGTTCGACAGAGTCGAAAAACTGTTTTTT. Translated: CASSPFDRVEKLFF. This chain connects TRBV18 to TRBJ1-4, with a weak D call TRBD1 (5 bases). V was shortened by 3 bases and J by 8 bases, with 13 bases between the two germline ends. The CDR3 consists of 14 residues. The germline CDR1 and CDR2 sequences are KGHSH and LQKENI.

The CDR3 spells CASSVGVLANTDTQYF. The DNA for the CDR3 is TGTGCCAGCAGCGTAGGGGTACTAGCGAACACAGATACGCAGTATTTT. The genes are TRBV9 and TRBJ2-3; 7 bases map to TRBD2. The germline gives CDR1 SGDLS, CDR2 YYNGEE. V shed 0 bases, J shed 2 bases, and the junction held 6 bases outside the gene matches. This CDR3 comprises 16 residues.

The J gene is TRBJ2-7, the V gene TRBV11-2; possible D gene TRBD2, 7 bases. V was pared by 5 bases and J by 2 bases, with 22 bases between. The germline CDR1 and CDR2 sequences are SGHAT and FQNNGV. This CDR3 comprises 17 residues. The CDR3 coding sequence is TGTGCCAGCAGCCTCGAGGCCGGCGGGGGCCAGACCTACGAGCAGTACTTC. The encoded protein is CASSLEAGGGQTYEQYF.

V usage is TRBV9 and J usage is TRBJ2-2; the D gene is possibly TRBD1 (6 bases). The CDR3 is made up of 15 amino acids. CDR1 and CDR2 (germline): SGDLS, YYNGEE. The ends were cut back, 4 bases at V and 6 bases at J, with 16 bases in the middle. CDR3 nucleotides: TGTGCCAGCAGCCTCACAGGGCTCAGCGCCGGGGAGCTGTTTTTT. This translates into CASSLTGLSAGELFF.

This clone has just one count. The V call is TRBV7-6, the J call TRBJ2-7; D ambiguous. Between the trimmed V and J ends, which lost 1 base and 1 base, there was a span of 5 bases. Germline CDR1 SGHVS, CDR2 FNYEAQ. This CDR3 has 13 amino acids. The CDR3 region has the DNA TGTGCCAGCAGCTTAGACAGATCCTACGAGCAGTACTTC. Translated: CASSLDRSYEQYF.

This chain connects TRBV2 to TRBJ2-2; 8 bases align to TRBD1. Germline V gene lookup returns CDR1 SNHLY and CDR2 FYNNEI. V was pared by 0 bases and J by 7 bases, with 10 bases of the junction left unmatched. The CDR3 length is 17 residues. The CDR3 is CASSEAGPFGQGGELFF. CDR3 coding DNA: TGTGCCAGCAGTGAAGCGGGACCCTTTGGACAGGGCGGGGAGCTGTTTTTT.

The rearrangement joins TRBV6-1 to TRBJ2-7; 7 positions agree with TRBD1. J gave up 6 bases and V 7 bases, and 15 bases lay outside the gene matches. CDR3 size: 15 residues. Per the germline V gene, CDR1 is MNHNS and CDR2 is SASEGT. CDR3 region: CASTAGTEAYGEQYF. The CDR3 coding sequence is TGTGCCAGCACAGCCGGGACAGAGGCCTACGGCGAGCAGTACTTC.

This chain uses TRBV5-6 with TRBJ2-7; possibly TRBD2 for D (6 bases). V gave up 4 bases and J gave up 3 bases, with 17 bases separating them. Germline-derived CDR1 and CDR2 are SGHDT and YYEEEE. The CDR3 covers 15 residues. The CDR3 DNA sequence: TGTGCCAGCAGCCACGACACTAGCCCCTTCTACGAGCAGTACTTC. Residues: CASSHDTSPFYEQYF.

V is TRBV5-8 and J is TRBJ2-7; TRBD2 is a possible D gene (5 bases). Between the trimmed V and J ends, which lost 10 bases and 5 bases, there was a span of 25 bases. The CDR3 consists of 15 residues. CDR1 and CDR2 (germline): SGHTS, YDEGEE. CDR3 in amino acids: CAGRRRAISSDEQYF. Written as DNA, the CDR3 is TGTGCCGGGAGACGTCGGGCCATTTCATCCGACGAGCAGTACTTC.

Here the CDR3 reads CAISEKTSGGAGELFF. In DNA form, the CDR3 reads TGTGCCATCAGTGAGAAGACTAGCGGGGGGGCCGGGGAGCTGTTTTTT. The chain uses TRBV10-3 and TRBJ2-2, with 14 bases identical to TRBD2. There are 16 residues in the CDR3. J gave up 6 bases and V 2 bases, and 2 bases lay outside the gene matches. Germline CDR1 and CDR2: ENHRY and SYGVKD.

The chain joins TRBV7-2 to TRBJ1-2; D is uncertain. The CDR3 totals 13 residues. Trimming left V 1 base short and J 7 bases short, with 10 bases between. The germline CDR1 and CDR2 sequences are SGHTA and FQGNSA. For the CDR3, the DNA is TGTGCCAGCAGCTTAGATCGGGTGGGTGGCTACACCTTC. It specifies CASSLDRVGGYTF.

This chain joins TRBV11-2 and TRBJ2-7; D is perhaps TRBD2 (6 bases). V was clipped by 5 bases and J by 2 bases, with 10 bases between them. Germline V gene data show CDR1 as SGHAT and CDR2 as FQNNGV. CDR3 length: 13 amino acids. DNA of the CDR3: TGTGCCAGCAGCGAGGGGAGGACCTACGAGCAGTACTTC. Translating gives CASSEGRTYEQYF.